Following are 31 T cell receptor beta chains from one sample sequenced in a study of blood T cells in healthy people across ages (dated by TCRdb to between 2015 and 2017). The protocol used for the library was 5' RACE. The sequencer listed for this sample is Illumina HiSeq 2500. A second PCR of 7 to 11 cycles was performed with a sample-barcoded 5' primer and a J-beta primer mix. The public sequencing data were trimmed at Q25 with fastp and processed into clonotypes with MiXCR by TCRdb, which kept only in-frame beta chains. Here each entry gathers all rows of one CDR3 protein and keeps the most common genes and DNA. For this sample there are over 700,000 distinct CDR3 sequences; about 55% appear just once. Approximately 40% of the sample is held by the ten biggest clonotypes. The specimen sequenced was blood. The receptors were sampled from a man of 80 years or more in good health.

V gene TRBV2 combines with J gene TRBJ2-3; 9 bases are a match to TRBD1. CDR1 is SNHLY, CDR2 FYNNEI, per germline. The V segment lost 6 bases and the J segment 14 bases; nucleotides outside the gene matches: 24. The CDR3 spans 17 residues. CDR3 protein: CASREITGGASNRYAYF. DNA for the CDR3: TGTGCCAGCAGGGAAATTACAGGGGGCGCGTCGAACAGATACGCGTATTTT.

The chain links TRBV12-3 or TRBV12-4 to TRBJ2-7; D assignment may be TRBD1 or TRBD2 (5 bases each). This CDR3 has 15 residues. Trimming removed 7 bases from V and 5 bases from J, with 21 bases in between. Here the CDR3 DNA reads TGTGCCAGCAAAACCACCGGGACGGCCACGAACGAGCAGTACTTC. Translation gives CASKTTGTATNEQYF.

The V call is TRBV5-1, the J call TRBJ2-5, with 8 bases aligning to TRBD2. The length of the CDR3 is 15 residues. The ends lost 4 bases at V and 11 bases at J; junction bases unmatched: 16. Germline values: CDR1 SGHRS, CDR2 YFSETQ. The CDR3 sequence: CASSGGQTSVNEQYF. The CDR3 DNA reads as TGCGCCAGCAGCGGGGGTCAGACTAGCGTGAATGAGCAGTACTTC. The whole variable domain, remainder taken from reference TRBV5-1 and TRBJ2-5, is KAGVTQTPRYLIKTRGQQVTLSCSPISGHRSVSWYQQTPGQGLQFLFEYFSETQRNKGNFPGRFSGRQFSNSRSEMNVSTLELGDSALYLCASSGGQTSVNEQYFGPGTRLLVL.

This clonotype was picked up a small number of times. V and J are TRBV27 and TRBJ2-5; TRBD1 matches at 12 bases. This CDR3 region has 16 residues. The junction had 8 bases not matched to a gene; V was cut back by 4 bases and J by 5 bases. Germline V gene sequence: CDR1 MNHEY, CDR2 SMNVEV (reference sequence). CDR3: CASSSQGQGAVETQYF. The CDR3 DNA reads as TGTGCCAGCAGTTCCCAGGGACAGGGGGCAGTGGAGACCCAGTACTTC.

This rearrangement joins TRBV4-2 to TRBJ1-1, with D uncertain. The CDR3 sequence is 15 residues long. Trimming shortened V by 1 base and J by 1 base, and 10 bases separated the two germline ends. Looked up from germline, CDR1 is LGHNA and CDR2 is YNFKEQ. The CDR3 DNA reads as TGTGCCAGCAGCCAAGTGAGTATCGGGAACACTGAAGCTTTCTTT. Translation gives CASSQVSIGNTEAFF.

This sequence joins TRBV6-2 or TRBV6-3 and TRBJ2-1, with no clear D. This CDR3 contains 13 residues. The germline CDR1 and CDR2 sequences are MNHEY and SVGEGT. V lost 2 bases and J 7 bases, leaving 9 bases between the germline ends. This CDR3 is CASSYRGENEQFF. The CDR3 DNA follows: TGTGCCAGCAGTTACCGCGGAGAGAATGAGCAGTTCTTC.

Here the CDR3 DNA reads TGTGCCAGCAGCTTAGGGGGACTAGCGGGAGTCACTTACGAGCAGTACTTC. It translates to CASSLGGLAGVTYEQYF. This chain uses TRBV7-9 with TRBJ2-4, with 14 positions matching TRBD2. Near its end, the DNA agrees better with TRBJ2-7, so the J call may be wrong. Germline CDR1 and CDR2: SEHNR and FQNEAQ (reference sequence). The CDR3 is 17 amino acids.

This clonotype was counted a few times. The chain joins TRBV5-1 to TRBJ2-1; 9 bases match TRBD1. Looked up from germline, CDR1 is SGHRS and CDR2 is YFSETQ. Trimming took 2 bases from V and 6 from J; bases not matched to a gene: 6. The CDR3 contains 15 residues. The CDR3 here is CASSFWGQGVNEQFF. CDR3 in DNA: TGCGCCAGCAGCTTTTGGGGACAGGGAGTCAATGAGCAGTTCTTC.

In its sample, this clonotype was seen a few times. The rearrangement uses TRBV7-9 and TRBJ2-1; D call uncertain. Germline values: CDR1 SEHNR, CDR2 FQNEAQ (reference sequence). The ends were cut back, 3 bases at V and 0 bases at J, with 12 bases in the middle. The CDR3 covers 16 residues. The CDR3 DNA reads as TGTGCCAGCAGCTTTTACTCCCTGAGCTCCTACAATGAGCAGTTCTTC. Translated: CASSFYSLSSYNEQFF.

The chain is built from TRBV10-2 and TRBJ2-7; 8 bases line up with TRBD2. Losses at the gene ends were 4 bases for V and 0 bases for J; bases not matched to a gene: 8. This CDR3 region has 16 residues. Germline values: CDR1 WSHSY, CDR2 SAAADI. The CDR3 protein is CASSAGSGTSSYEQYF. CDR3 nucleotide sequence: TGCGCCAGCAGTGCTGGGTCAGGGACTAGCTCCTACGAGCAGTACTTC.

The J gene is TRBJ2-1, the V gene TRBV6-1; possibly TRBD2 for D (6 bases). Trimming left V 4 bases short and J 4 bases short, with 14 bases between. There are 15 residues in the CDR3. The germline CDR1 and CDR2 sequences are MNHNS and SASEGT. The CDR3 loop is CASSVLAQAYNEQFF. The CDR3 bases are TGTGCCAGCAGTGTCCTAGCGCAGGCTTACAATGAGCAGTTCTTC.

The chain employs TRBV28 and TRBJ2-4, with D perhaps given as TRBD1 or TRBD2 (5 bases each). The CDR3 runs 13 residues. Germline V gives CDR1 MDHEN, CDR2 SYDVKM. Trimming pared 1 base from V and 13 bases from J, leaving 14 bases between. The CDR3 here is CASSLLGMGEQYF. The CDR3 DNA is TGTGCCAGCAGTTTATTGGGGATGGGGGAGCAGTACTTC.

The genes are TRBV4-1 and TRBJ1-2; perhaps TRBD1 as D (5 bases). Trimming pared 3 bases from V and 0 bases from J, leaving 11 bases between. The germline V gene has CDR1 MGHRA and CDR2 YSYEKL. This CDR3 spans 15 amino acids. In nucleotides, the CDR3 is TGCGCCAGCAGCCACCTCGGGGGGTCTAACTATGGCTACACCTTC. Translation gives CASSHLGGSNYGYTF.

This clonotype has only one observation. This chain links TRBV7-8 with TRBJ1-6; D not resolved. Germline V gene data show CDR1 as SGHVS and CDR2 as FQNEAQ. Trimming shortened V by 5 bases and J by 4 bases, and 9 bases separated the two germline ends. This CDR3 contains 14 residues. In DNA, the CDR3 is TGTGCCAGCAGCCCAGCATTATATAATTCACCCCTCCACTTT. This sequence encodes CASSPALYNSPLHF.

This sequence joins TRBV7-3 and TRBJ2-7; 10 bases map to TRBD2. This CDR3 is built from 18 residues. V dropped 5 bases and J dropped 0; count of bases not matched to a gene: 13. Germline V gene data show CDR1 as SGHTA and CDR2 as FQGTGA. CDR3 amino acids: CASSKDGLGTSASYEQYF. In DNA form, the CDR3 reads TGTGCCAGCAGCAAAGACGGGTTAGGGACTAGCGCCTCCTACGAGCAGTACTTC.

V is TRBV4-1 and J is TRBJ2-1, with 10 bases lining up with TRBD2. From germline, CDR1 is MGHRA and CDR2 YSYEKL. Trimming took 0 bases from V and 7 from J; bases not matched to a gene: 9. This CDR3 has 17 amino acids. DNA for the CDR3: TGCGCCAGCAGCCAAGATTGGGCTAGCGGGAGTCGGAATGAGCAGTTCTTC. Protein: CASSQDWASGSRNEQFF.

This clonotype has a handful of counts. In DNA form, the CDR3 reads TGCGCCAGCACCGGGGACAGGGCAAATGAAAAACTGTTTTTT. Its translation is CASTGDRANEKLFF. The chain is built from TRBV4-1 and TRBJ1-4, with 9 nucleotides matching TRBD1. The germline V gene has CDR1 MGHRA and CDR2 YSYEKL. The CDR3 runs to 14 residues. Trimming at V came to 7 bases and at J to 5 bases, leaving 5 bases not matched to a gene.

This clonotype was counted a single time. The V call is TRBV28, the J call TRBJ2-4; 9 bases align to TRBD2. The better agreement between TRBJ2-7 and the DNA end casts doubt on the J call. The germline V gene has CDR1 MDHEN and CDR2 SYDVKM. CDR3 length: 16 residues. The CDR3 bases are TGTGCAAACAGTTTGGGGCTAGCGGGACCTCCGGGCGAGCAGTACTTC. It specifies CANSLGLAGPPGEQYF.

The chain uses TRBV6-6 and TRBJ2-5; a possible D gene is TRBD1 (6 bases). V shed 6 bases and J shed 0 bases, with 20 bases lying between them. Germline loops: CDR1 MNHNY, CDR2 SVGAGI (reference sequence). CDR3 length: 17 residues. CDR3 in DNA: TGTGCCAGCAGGACCCCGAGGGGGAGAGGGAACCAAGAGACCCAGTACTTC. It yields the protein CASRTPRGRGNQETQYF.

The chain recombines TRBV6-5 with TRBJ2-7; 12 bases line up with TRBD2. The CDR3 contains 14 residues. The J segment lost 10 bases and the V segment lost 0 bases, leaving 4 bases of the junction unmatched. CDR1 and CDR2 from the germline V gene are MNHEY and SVGAGI. CDR3 loop: CASSYSPTSGSQYF. The CDR3, as DNA: TGTGCCAGCAGTTACTCCCCGACTAGCGGGAGTCAGTACTTC.

The rearrangement links TRBV5-1 to TRBJ2-7; a weak D match, TRBD2 (6 bases). Germline CDR1 and CDR2: SGHRS and YFSETQ. Trimming took off 4 bases at V and 5 bases at J, with 16 bases between the two ends. The CDR3 length is 14 residues. The CDR3 here is CASSPSTSGHEQYF. The CDR3 DNA sequence: TGCGCCAGCAGCCCCTCGACTAGTGGGCACGAGCAGTACTTC. The complete variable domain, with remaining parts taken from reference TRBV5-1 and TRBJ2-7, reads KAGVTQTPRYLIKTRGQQVTLSCSPISGHRSVSWYQQTPGQGLQFLFEYFSETQRNKGNFPGRFSGRQFSNSRSEMNVSTLELGDSALYLCASSPSTSGHEQYFGPGTRLTVT.

V usage is TRBV9 and J usage is TRBJ1-1, with 9 bases lining up with TRBD1. The germline V gene encodes CDR1 SGDLS and CDR2 YYNGEE. J lost 5 bases, V lost 4 bases, and 9 bases had no gene match. This CDR3 contains 15 residues. The CDR3 here is CASSSYRGPLTEAFF. The CDR3 DNA follows: TGTGCCAGCAGCTCGTACAGGGGGCCGTTGACTGAAGCTTTCTTT.

V and J are TRBV7-2 and TRBJ2-4; D gene ambiguous. Germline V lookup: CDR1 SGHTA, CDR2 FQGNSA. V gave up 1 base and J gave up 2 bases, with 3 bases separating them. CDR3 length: 13 amino acids. The CDR3 sequence: CASSLGPKNIQYF. The CDR3 nucleotides read TGTGCCAGCAGCTTAGGGCCCAAAAACATTCAGTACTTC.

The J gene is TRBJ2-7, the V gene TRBV7-8, with D possibly being TRBD2 (7 bases). The CDR3 is 17 residues long. V gave up 6 bases and J gave up 6 bases, with 27 bases separating them. Germline CDR1 SGHVS, CDR2 FQNEAQ. The CDR3 here is CASSFPVSGTPPFEQYF. The CDR3 bases are TGTGCCAGCAGTTTCCCAGTGAGCGGGACACCTCCGTTCGAGCAGTACTTC.

The V gene is TRBV28, the J gene TRBJ1-4, with 8 bases fitting TRBD1. Unmatched junction bases numbered 15, after V lost 5 bases and J lost 7 bases. Germline V gives CDR1 MDHEN, CDR2 SYDVKM. The CDR3 spans 17 residues. The CDR3 DNA reads as TGTGCCAGCAGTGCCGGGACAGGCTTCCTTTCGGGTGAAAAACTGTTTTTT. The encoded protein is CASSAGTGFLSGEKLFF.

This clonotype has only a few counts. This chain joins TRBV7-9 and TRBJ2-1, with 11 bases fitting TRBD2. This CDR3 region has 17 residues. Germline loops: CDR1 SEHNR, CDR2 FQNEAQ (reference sequence). After removal of 3 bases from V and 8 bases from J, the junction contained 12 bases not matched to a gene. This CDR3 reads CASSFQTSGARGDEQFF. The DNA for the CDR3 is TGTGCCAGCAGCTTCCAGACTAGCGGGGCCAGGGGCGATGAGCAGTTCTTC.

CDR3 residues: CASSLWGVADTQYF. The CDR3 nucleotides are TGTGCCAGCAGCTTATGGGGGGTCGCAGATACGCAGTATTTT. The chain uses TRBV7-9 and TRBJ2-3; tentative D call: TRBD2 (6 bases). Germline V gene lookup returns CDR1 SEHNR and CDR2 FQNEAQ (reference sequence). The V gene lost 2 bases and the J gene lost 4 bases, with 10 bases spanning the gap. This CDR3 comprises 14 residues. The variable domain in full, completed from reference TRBV7-9 and TRBJ2-3, reads DTGVSQNPRHKITKRGQNVTFRCDPISEHNRLYWYRQTLGQGPEFLTYFQNEAQLEKSRLLSDRFSAERPKGSFSTLEIQRTEQGDSAMYLCASSLWGVADTQYFGPGTRLTVL.

The genes are TRBV18 and TRBJ2-5; D may be TRBD1 or TRBD2 (6 bases each). The assigned J gene may be wrong: the sequence end matches TRBJ2-7 better. Germline CDR1 and CDR2: KGHSH and LQKENI. The CDR3 is 15 residues long. CDR3 bases: TGTGCCAGCTCACCACGGGGGCGGGACCTGGACGAGCAGTACTTC. It translates to CASSPRGRDLDEQYF.

The chain has TRBV6-4 and TRBJ1-2; the match to TRBD1 covers 8 bases. The CDR3 contains 16 residues. The germline CDR1 and CDR2 sequences are MRHNA and SNTAGT. V was pared by 6 bases and J by 0 bases, with 9 bases of the junction left unmatched. The CDR3 nucleotides are TGTGCCAGCAGCAACGGGGGGACAGGAGCTAACTATGGCTACACCTTC. The encoded protein is CASSNGGTGANYGYTF.

This rearrangement joins TRBV5-6 to TRBJ2-5; a possible D gene is TRBD1 (6 bases). The CDR3 sequence is 14 residues long. The V gene lost 2 bases and the J gene lost 7 bases, with 15 bases spanning the gap. The germline V gene has CDR1 SGHDT and CDR2 YYEEEE. The CDR3: CASSFRQDLWTQYF. As DNA, the CDR3 is TGTGCCAGCAGCTTCCGACAGGACCTATGGACCCAGTACTTC.

V gene TRBV20-1 combines with J gene TRBJ1-1; D is possibly TRBD1 (5 bases). This CDR3 is 14 amino acids long. Trimming removed 8 bases at V and 2 bases at J, with 18 bases between. Per germline, CDR1 DFQATT and CDR2 SNEGSKA (reference sequence). CDR3 DNA: TGCAGTCCCATTCGAGGAGGGGATAACACTGAAGCTTTCTTT. This codes for CSPIRGGDNTEAFF.